A single T cell receptor beta chain is shown here with its context. The clone's antigen remains unknown. No base-level quality is on record; no much larger clone is a single base apart. The immunoSEQ Assay was used to sequence TCR beta CDR3 regions from DNA. As for the authors' bioinformatics: T cell density was computed as TCR beta template counts normalized to usable DNA estimated by amplifying housekeeping genes. Using the preseqR package, richness was estimated by extrapolating to 120,000 templates for tissue samples and 400,000 templates for PBMC samples. Clonality was defined as one minus Pielou's evenness. Tissue-enriched TCRs were identified through differential abundance testing performed on productive amino-acid clonotypes, with a minimum total count of 5 and an alpha of 0.1. The Jaccard Index and the Morisita Overlap Index were used to measure repertoire overlap between compartments. GLIPH clustered TCR beta CDR3s with public tetramer-defined viral CDR3s; viral motifs required at least three viral sequences plus V-gene enrichment. TCRdb stores this immuneACCESS table with in-frame sequences only. Part of the clones is absent; in the studies checked, under half of the shortfall reflects unresolved V genes, and no reason is known for the rest. The DNA gave D and trimming, while V, J and clone size come from that table. Present in this sample are approximately 1,100 clones, roughly 36% of which were seen just once. The ten largest clones capture over 15% of the sample.

This sample is part of a study of T cells in localized non-small cell lung cancer (dated by TCRdb to 2020 to 2022). Background on the whole study: The study analyzed T cell repertoires of a few hundred early-stage NSCLC patients, comparing tumors and uninvolved tumor-adjacent lungs. The cohort consisted of 236 treatment-naive NSCLC patients whose localized lung tumors had been resected. A mean age of roughly 66 years was recorded for the NSCLC patients, of whom roughly 130 were male and 100 to 110 were female.

Overall study outcomes, separate from this receptor: Higher T cell density in blood was associated with longer overall survival, whereas higher clonality in adjacent lung was associated with shorter survival. Because the study design was exploratory, TCR variables were selected using unadjusted p-values without false-discovery rate correction. A median of around 60 of the top 100 tumor clones turned up in the paired uninvolved adjacent lung, and 25 to 30 of those clones also ranked among the top 100 of that same adjacent lung. Because multi-region sequencing of the tumors was not done, intratumor heterogeneity could not be ruled out. The highest T cell clonality was observed in uninvolved tumor-adjacent lung, where clonality exceeded that of tumor, suggesting that antigenic responses were more focused in uninvolved tumor-adjacent lung.

Including the terminal cysteine and phenylalanine, the CDR3 comprises 13 residues. Of the read, only the CDR3 DNA is kept; its 39 bases are in frame from base 1. V has 6 bases trimmed and J has 5 bases trimmed; junction bases matching no gene number 5. CDR1 and CDR2 (MDHEN, SYDVKM) derive from the germline V gene. At diagnosis, tumor, uninvolved tumor-adjacent lung and peripheral blood were collected and then preserved as a mix of FFPE and fresh-frozen material. This receptor was identified in a male donor aged 60 or over with stage I squamous cell lung carcinoma. The sequenced sample was lung tumor tissue, obtained before any cancer treatment. The chain is made from TRBV28 and TRBJ2-7; TRBD2 lines up with 9 middle nucleotides. The CDR3 sequence is CASSPSGTHEQYF. The nucleotide sequence reads as follows: TGTGCCAGCAGCCCTAGCGGGACCCACGAGCAGTACTTC.